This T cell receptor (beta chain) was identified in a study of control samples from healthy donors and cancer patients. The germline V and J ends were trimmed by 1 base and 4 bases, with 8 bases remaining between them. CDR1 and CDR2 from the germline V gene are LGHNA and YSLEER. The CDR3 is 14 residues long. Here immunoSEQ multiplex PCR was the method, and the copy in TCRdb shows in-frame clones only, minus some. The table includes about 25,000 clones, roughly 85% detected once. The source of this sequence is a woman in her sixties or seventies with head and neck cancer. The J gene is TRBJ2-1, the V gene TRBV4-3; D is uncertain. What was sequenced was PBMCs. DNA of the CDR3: TGCGCCAGCAGCCAAGTCGGAAGTTACAATGAGCAGTTCTTC. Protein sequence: CASSQVGSYNEQFF.